Shown below are 2 T cell receptor beta chains from a single sample sequenced in a study of T cell clonality in common variable immunodeficiency. The repertoire was sequenced with immunoSEQ multiplex PCR; TCRdb's copy has only in-frame clones and lacks some. The sample contains roughly 43,000 clones, none of them singletons. Material: peripheral blood mononuclear cells. The receptor source for this set is a person between 18 and 75 years old in good health.

Ten or more counts support this clone. Incomplete CDR3 DNA: TGTGCCAGCTCACCTCCGGCGGGACTCCAATCCCTATGGAGC. It yields the protein CASSPPAGLQSLWS. In full, the CDR3 is CASSPPAGLQSLWSYTF. The genes are TRBV18 and TRBJ1-2; weak D call: TRBD1 (5 bases). The read gets to within 3 residues of the CDR3 end, and the germline J gene fills in the rest. Germline V CDR1 and CDR2: KGHSH, LQKENI. The CDR3 consists of 17 residues.

Many counts were recorded for this clone. The CDR3 DNA, read in part, is TGTGCCAGCAGTGATCAGGGTGGAACCGGTTCACCC. Amino acid sequence: CASSDQGGTGSP. In full, the CDR3 is CASSDQGGTGSPLHF. This chain joins TRBV6-4 and TRBJ1-6; perhaps TRBD1 as D (5 bases). The DNA ends 3 residues before the CDR3 does, and the rest of the CDR3 is filled in from the germline J gene. The CDR3 extends over 15 amino acids. V shed 3 bases and J shed 9 bases, with 15 bases lying between them. The germline CDR1 and CDR2 sequences are MRHNA and SNTAGT.